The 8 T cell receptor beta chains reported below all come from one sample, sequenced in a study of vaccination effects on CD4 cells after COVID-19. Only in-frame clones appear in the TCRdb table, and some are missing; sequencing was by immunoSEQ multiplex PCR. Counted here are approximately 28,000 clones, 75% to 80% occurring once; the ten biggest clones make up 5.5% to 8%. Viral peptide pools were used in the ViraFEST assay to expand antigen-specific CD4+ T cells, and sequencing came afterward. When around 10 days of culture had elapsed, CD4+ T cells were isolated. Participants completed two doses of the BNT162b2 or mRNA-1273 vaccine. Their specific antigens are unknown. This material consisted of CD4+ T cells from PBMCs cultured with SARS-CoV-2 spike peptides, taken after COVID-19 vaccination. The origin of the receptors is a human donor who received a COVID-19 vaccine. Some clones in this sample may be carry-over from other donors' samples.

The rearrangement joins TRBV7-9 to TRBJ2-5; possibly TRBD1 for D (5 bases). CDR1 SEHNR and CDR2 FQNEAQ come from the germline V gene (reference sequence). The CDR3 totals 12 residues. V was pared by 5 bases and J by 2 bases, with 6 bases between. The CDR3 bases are TGTGCCAGCAGCCGACAGCAAGAGACCCAGTACTTC. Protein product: CASSRQQETQYF.

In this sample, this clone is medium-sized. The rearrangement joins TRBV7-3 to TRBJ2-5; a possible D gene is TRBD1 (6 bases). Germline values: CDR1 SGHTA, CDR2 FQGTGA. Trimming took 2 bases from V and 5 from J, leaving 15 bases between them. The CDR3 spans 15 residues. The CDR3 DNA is TGTGCCAGCAGCTTAGGGCCAGGGGTGAGGGAGACCCAGTACTTC. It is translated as CASSLGPGVRETQYF.

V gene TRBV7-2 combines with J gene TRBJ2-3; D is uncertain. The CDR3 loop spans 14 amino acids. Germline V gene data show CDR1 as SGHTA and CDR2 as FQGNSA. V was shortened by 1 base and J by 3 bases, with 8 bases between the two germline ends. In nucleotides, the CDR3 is TGTGCCAGCAGCTTAGATCTGGCTACAGATACGCAGTATTTT. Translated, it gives CASSLDLATDTQYF.

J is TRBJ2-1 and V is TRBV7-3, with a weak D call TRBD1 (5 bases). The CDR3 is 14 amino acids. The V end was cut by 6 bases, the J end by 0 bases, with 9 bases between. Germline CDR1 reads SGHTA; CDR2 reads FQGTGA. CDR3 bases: TGTGCCAGCAGTCGACAGAGCTCCTACAATGAGCAGTTCTTC. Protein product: CASSRQSSYNEQFF.

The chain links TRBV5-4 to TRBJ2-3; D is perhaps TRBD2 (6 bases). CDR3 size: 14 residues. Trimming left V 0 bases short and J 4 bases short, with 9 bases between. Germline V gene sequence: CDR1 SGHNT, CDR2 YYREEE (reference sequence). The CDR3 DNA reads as TGTGCCAGCAGCTTGGTGTCGGGGGCAGATACGCAGTATTTT. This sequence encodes CASSLVSGADTQYF.

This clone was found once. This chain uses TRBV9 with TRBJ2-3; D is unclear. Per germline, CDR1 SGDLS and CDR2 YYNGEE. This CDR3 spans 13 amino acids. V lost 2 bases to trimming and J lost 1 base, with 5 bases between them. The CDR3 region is CASSVQGTDTQYF. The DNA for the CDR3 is TGTGCCAGCAGCGTGCAGGGCACAGATACGCAGTATTTT.

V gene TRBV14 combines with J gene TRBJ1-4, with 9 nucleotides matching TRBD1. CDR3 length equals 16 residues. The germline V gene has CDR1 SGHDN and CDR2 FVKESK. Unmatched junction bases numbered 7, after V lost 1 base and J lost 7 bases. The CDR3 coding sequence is TGTGCCAGCAGCCAAGGGACAGGGGTCCGGGGTGAAAAACTGTTTTTT. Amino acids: CASSQGTGVRGEKLFF.

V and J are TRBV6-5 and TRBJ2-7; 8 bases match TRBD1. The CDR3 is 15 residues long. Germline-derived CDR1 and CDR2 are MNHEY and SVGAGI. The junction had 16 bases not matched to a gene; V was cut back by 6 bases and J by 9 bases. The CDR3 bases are TGTGCCAGCAGGTCCTCCGGGACAGGAGGCGGACGGCAGTACGTC. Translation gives CASRSSGTGGGRQYV.